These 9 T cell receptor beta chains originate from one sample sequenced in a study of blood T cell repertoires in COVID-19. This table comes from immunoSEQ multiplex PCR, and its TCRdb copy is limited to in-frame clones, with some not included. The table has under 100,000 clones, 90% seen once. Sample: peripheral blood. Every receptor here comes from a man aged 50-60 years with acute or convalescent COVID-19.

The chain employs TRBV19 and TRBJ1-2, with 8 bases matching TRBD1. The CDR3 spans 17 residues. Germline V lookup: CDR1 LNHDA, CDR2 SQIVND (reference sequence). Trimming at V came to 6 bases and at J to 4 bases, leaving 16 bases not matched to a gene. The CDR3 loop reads CASSPSWTGTSLYGYTF. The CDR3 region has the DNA TGTGCCAGTAGCCCTTCCTGGACAGGGACTTCCCTCTATGGCTACACCTTC.

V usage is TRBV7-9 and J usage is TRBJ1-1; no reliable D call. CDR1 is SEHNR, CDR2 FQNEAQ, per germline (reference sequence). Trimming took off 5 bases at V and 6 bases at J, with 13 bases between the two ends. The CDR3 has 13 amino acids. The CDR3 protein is CASSHSGSPEAFF. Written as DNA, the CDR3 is TGTGCCAGCAGCCATTCGGGGAGCCCTGAAGCTTTCTTT.

The CDR3 here is CASSFPEYSGNTIYF. The CDR3 nucleotides are TGTGCCAGCAGCTTTCCAGAATACTCTGGAAACACCATATATTTT. The chain joins TRBV5-5 to TRBJ1-3, with unresolved D. There are 15 residues in the CDR3. Trimming took 2 bases from V and 0 from J, leaving 9 bases between them. Germline CDR1 reads SGHKS; CDR2 reads YYEKEE (reference sequence). The full variable domain, with the rest looked up from reference TRBV5-5 and TRBJ1-3, is DAGVTQSPTHLIKTRGQQVTLRCSPISGHKSVSWYQQVLGQGPQFIFQYYEKEERGRGNFPDRFSARQFPNYSSELNVNALLLGDSALYLCASSFPEYSGNTIYFGEGSWLTVV.

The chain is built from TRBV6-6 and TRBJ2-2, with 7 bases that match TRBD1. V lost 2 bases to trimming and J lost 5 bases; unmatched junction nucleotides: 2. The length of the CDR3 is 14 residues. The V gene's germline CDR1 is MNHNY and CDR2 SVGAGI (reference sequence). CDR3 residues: CASSYPGGTGELFF. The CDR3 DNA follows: TGTGCCAGCAGTTACCCAGGGGGTACCGGGGAGCTGTTTTTT.

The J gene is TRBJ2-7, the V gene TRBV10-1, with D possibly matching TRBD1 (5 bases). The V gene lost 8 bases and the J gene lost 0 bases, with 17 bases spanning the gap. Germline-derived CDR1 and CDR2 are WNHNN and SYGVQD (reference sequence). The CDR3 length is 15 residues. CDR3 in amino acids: CASAGHLRSSYEQYF. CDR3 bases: TGCGCCAGCGCCGGACATCTTAGAAGCTCCTACGAGCAGTACTTC.

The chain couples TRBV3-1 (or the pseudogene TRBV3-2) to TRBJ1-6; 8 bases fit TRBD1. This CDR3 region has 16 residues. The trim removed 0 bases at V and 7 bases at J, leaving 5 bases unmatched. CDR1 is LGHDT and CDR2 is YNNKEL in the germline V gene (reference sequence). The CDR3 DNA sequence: TGTGCCAGCAGCCAAGATGGTGGACAGGGAAATTCACCCCTCCACTTT. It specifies CASSQDGGQGNSPLHF.

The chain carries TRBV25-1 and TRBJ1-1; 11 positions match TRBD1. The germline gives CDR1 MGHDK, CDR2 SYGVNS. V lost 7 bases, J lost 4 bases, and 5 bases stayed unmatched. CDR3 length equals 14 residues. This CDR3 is CASTPGQGGTEAFF. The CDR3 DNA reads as TGTGCCAGCACTCCGGGACAGGGGGGCACTGAAGCTTTCTTT. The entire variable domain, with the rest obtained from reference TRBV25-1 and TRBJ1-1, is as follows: EADIYQTPRYLVIGTGKKITLECSQTMGHDKMYWYQQDPGMELHLIHYSYGVNSTEKGDLSSESTVSRIRTEHFPLTLESARPSHTSQYLCASTPGQGGTEAFFGQGTRLTVV.

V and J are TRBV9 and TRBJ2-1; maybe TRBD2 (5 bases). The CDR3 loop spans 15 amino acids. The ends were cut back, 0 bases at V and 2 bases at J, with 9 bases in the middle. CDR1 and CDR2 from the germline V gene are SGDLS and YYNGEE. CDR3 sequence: CASSVAPGAYNEQFF. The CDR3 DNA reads TGTGCCAGCAGCGTAGCTCCCGGGGCCTACAATGAGCAGTTCTTC.

The CDR3 loop is CATSDSGESTDTQYF. The CDR3 DNA sequence: TGTGCCACCAGTGATTCGGGAGAAAGCACAGATACGCAGTATTTT. This chain joins TRBV24-1 and TRBJ2-3, with TRBD2 as a possible D gene (6 bases). Trimming removed 2 bases from V and 0 bases from J, with 8 bases in between. Germline V lookup: CDR1 KGHDR, CDR2 SFDVKD. The CDR3 covers 15 residues.